This is a list of T cell receptor beta chains from one sample in a study of T-cell memory formation after mild COVID-19. Using its own MiXCR run on the 5' RACE reads, TCRdb lists one record per CDR3 protein. Found here are about 310,000 distinct CDR3 sequences, approximately 19% of them singletons; the top ten hold around 20%. Sequencing used PBMCs or a T cell subset sorted from them (not recorded which). Receptors originate from a man between 18 and 35 years old who had mild COVID-19 (a few samples of this study predate the infection). Cell type and time point are not known. CDR3s include the opening cysteine and the closing phenylalanine or tryptophan. A D gene is named only where the DNA matches it firmly. For some rows the clone size is stated as once, few or many, or as a class when expanded; others skip it.

TRBJ2-5 | TRBV7-9 | 12 | . | . | TGTGCCAGCATCCTGCGGGGAGAGACCCAGTACTTC | CASILRGETQYF
TRBJ2-7 | TRBV20-1 | 14 | few | . | TGCAGTGCTAGGGGCGGCGGAGGAACCTACGAGCAGTACTTC | CSARGGGGTYEQYF
TRBJ2-3 | TRBV7-2 | 14 | few | . | TGTGCCAGCAGCTTAGCGGCCAACACAGATACGCAGTATTTT | CASSLAANTDTQYF
TRBJ1-5 | TRBV20-1 | 14 | . | TRBD1 | TGCAGTGCCCGCGGGACAGGCGAGGATCAGCCCCAGCATTTT | CSARGTGEDQPQHF
TRBJ2-3 | TRBV6-2/TRBV6-3 | 14 | . | . | TGTGCCAGCAGTTACTATTATCCTTCAGATACGCAGTATTTT | CASSYYYPSDTQYF
TRBJ2-2 | TRBV5-1 | 13 | few | TRBD1 | TGCGCCAGCAGCAGCAGGGGGCCCGGGGAGCTGTTTTTT | CASSSRGPGELFF
TRBJ1-1 | TRBV5-1 | 15 | few | TRBD1 | TGCGCCAGCAGCTGGACAGGGGGATCGAACACTGAAGCTTTCTTT | CASSWTGGSNTEAFF
TRBJ2-7 | TRBV20-1 | 14 | few | TRBD1 | TGCAGTGCCCCTGACAGGGCAGGATCCTACGAGCAGTACTTC | CSAPDRAGSYEQYF
TRBJ2-5 | TRBV20-1 | 16 | few | TRBD1 | TGCAGTGCTAGAGATCCTAGGACAGGGACGAAAGAGACCCAGTACTTC | CSARDPRTGTKETQYF
TRBJ2-1 | TRBV5-4 | 15 | . | . | TGTGCCAGCAGCTTCGGGCAGGGGTCGTGGAATGAGCAGTTCTTC | CASSFGQGSWNEQFF
TRBJ1-2 | TRBV15 | 16 | few | TRBD1 | TGTGCCACCAGCAGAGACTTTGGACAGGCTGCCTATGGCTACACCTTC | CATSRDFGQAAYGYTF
TRBJ2-5 | TRBV7-9 | 13 | . | . | TGTGCCAGCAGCTTAACGGCGTGGAAGACCCAGTACTTC | CASSLTAWKTQYF
TRBJ2-1 | TRBV29-1 | 15 | few | TRBD2 | TGCAGCGTTGCTGGACTAGCGGGGGGGTACAATGAGCAGTTCTTC | CSVAGLAGGYNEQFF
TRBJ1-6 | TRBV3-1 | 14 | few | . | TGTGCCAGCAGCCAACGGGGGCCGAATTCACCCCTCCACTTT | CASSQRGPNSPLHF
TRBJ2-6 | TRBV10-3 | 15 | . | . | TGTGCCACCTTCTTCCGAGCCTCTGGGGCCAACGTCCTGACTTTC | CATFFRASGANVLTF
TRBJ1-5 | TRBV6-2/TRBV6-3 | 15 | . | TRBD1 | TGTGCCAGCAGAGACACAGGGGGCTCCAATCAGCCCCAGCATTTT | CASRDTGGSNQPQHF
TRBJ2-3 | TRBV29-1 | 12 | . | . | TGCAGCGTTGAAGAAAGGGGAGATACGCAGTATTTT | CSVEERGDTQYF
TRBJ1-5 | TRBV4-1 | 14 | . | . | TGCGCCAGCAGCCGGGGGCGGACGGATCAGCCCCAGCATTTT | CASSRGRTDQPQHF
TRBJ1-5 | TRBV19 | 11 | . | . | TGTGCCAGTAGTACCCGGGGGCCCCAGCATTTT | CASSTRGPQHF
TRBJ1-4 | TRBV12-3/TRBV12-4 | 15 | many | . | TGTGCCAGCAATGATTCCCGGGACCCATCACAGAAACTGTTTTTT | CASNDSRDPSQKLFF
TRBJ2-5 | TRBV24-1 | 15 | . | TRBD1 | TGTGCCACCAGTGATTCGAACGGACAGGTCGGGACCCAGTACTTC | CATSDSNGQVGTQYF
TRBJ1-2 | TRBV29-1 | 14 | . | . | TGCAGCGTTGAAGATGATTGGGGACCCTATGGCTACACCTTC | CSVEDDWGPYGYTF
TRBJ2-1 | TRBV6-5 | 15 | few | TRBD2 | TGTGCCAGCAGTTATTGGAGCGGGGGGGACAATGAGCAGTTCTTC | CASSYWSGGDNEQFF
TRBJ1-1 | TRBV20-1 | 14 | few | . | TGCAGTGCTAGAGATTCCACAGGGTGGACTGAAGCTTTCTTT | CSARDSTGWTEAFF
TRBJ1-4 | TRBV4-3 | 19 | few | . | TGCGCCAGCAGCCAGGACAAATCCCTGACAGCTGCAACTAATGAAAAACTGTTTTTT | CASSQDKSLTAATNEKLFF
TRBJ1-1 | TRBV28 | 14 | few | TRBD1 | TGTGCCAGCAGTGCCGTGGACAGGGTAGCTGAAGCTTTCTTT | CASSAVDRVAEAFF
TRBJ1-1 | TRBV28 | 12 | . | . | TGTGCCAGCAGTGTCAGGGCCACTGAAGCTTTCTTT | CASSVRATEAFF
TRBJ2-7 | TRBV12-3/TRBV12-4 | 13 | . | . | TGTGCCAGCAGTCAAGTGCTGGACTACGAGCAGTACTTC | CASSQVLDYEQYF
TRBJ2-7 | TRBV19 | 14 | few | . | TGTGCCAGTAGCTCAGACTGGGCTTCGGGGGAGCAGTACTTC | CASSSDWASGEQYF
TRBJ2-6 | TRBV5-1 | 17 | . | . | TGCGCCAGCAGCTCTGACAGAGGGAACCCTGGGGCCAACGTCCTGACTTTC | CASSSDRGNPGANVLTF
TRBJ2-7 | TRBV7-2 | 14 | few | . | TGTGCCAGCAGCTTAGCGGGAAAGGCCTACGAGCAGTACTTC | CASSLAGKAYEQYF
TRBJ2-7 | TRBV3-1 | 13 | . | . | TGTGCCAGCAGTGAAACGGTCTCCTACGAGCAGTACTTC | CASSETVSYEQYF
TRBJ1-4 | TRBV4-1 | 15 | . | TRBD1 | TGCGCCAGCAGCCAAGAGACAGGGTTAGGTGAAAAACTGTTTTTT | CASSQETGLGEKLFF
TRBJ1-5 | TRBV6-5 | 16 | . | . | TGTGCCAGCAGTCCGGGGATGGGGGCCAAGAGGCAGCCCCAGCATTTT | CASSPGMGAKRQPQHF
TRBJ1-3 | TRBV9 | 16 | few | TRBD1 | TGTGCCAGCAGCGTAGCGGGACAGACCTCTGGAAACACCATATATTTT | CASSVAGQTSGNTIYF
TRBJ2-7 | TRBV5-1 | 16 | . | TRBD1 | TGCGCCAGCAGGACAATTCCGGGACAGGGGTTCAACGAGCAGTACTTC | CASRTIPGQGFNEQYF
TRBJ1-6 | TRBV4-1 | 17 | many | . | TGCGCCAGCAGCCAGATGGGACGGGGGGAATTGGGTTCACCCCTCCACTTT | CASSQMGRGELGSPLHF
TRBJ1-1 | TRBV5-1 | 14 | . | . | TGCGCCAGCAGCAGCGGACAGTTCAACACTGAAGCTTTCTTT | CASSSGQFNTEAFF
TRBJ2-3 | TRBV25-1 | 15 | . | . | TGTGCCAGCACGACCTCCAGAGGGGCGACAGATACGCAGTATTTT | CASTTSRGATDTQYF
TRBJ1-1 | TRBV5-6 | 12 | once | TRBD1 | TGTGCCAGCAGCTTGTCGACAGGGAGAGCTTTCTTT | CASSLSTGRAFF
TRBJ1-2 | TRBV20-1 | 12 | few | . | TGCAGTGCTAGGACGGCGAACTATGGCTACACCTTC | CSARTANYGYTF
TRBJ2-2 | TRBV7-8 | 12 | . | . | TGTGCCAGCAGCTTATCCGTCGGGGAGCTGTTTTTT | CASSLSVGELFF
TRBJ1-2 | TRBV20-1 | 13 | . | . | TGCAGTGCTAGAGATCTGGGTCTCCGGGGCTACACCTTC | CSARDLGLRGYTF
TRBJ2-5 | TRBV29-1 | 12 | . | . | TGCAGCGGGGCTAGCGATCGAGAGACCCAGTACTTC | CSGASDRETQYF
TRBJ2-1 | TRBV20-1 | 15 | . | TRBD2 | TGCAGTGCTAGAGATTCGGGGGGGACCGGAAATGAGCAGTTCTTC | CSARDSGGTGNEQFF
TRBJ2-3 | TRBV5-4 | 14 | . | TRBD1 | TGTGCCAGCAGCCAGGGACAGGCCACAGATACGCAGTATTTT | CASSQGQATDTQYF
TRBJ2-7 | TRBV25-1 | 15 | . | TRBD2 | TGTGCCAGCAAGACTAGCGGGGGGTACGGGGAAGAGCAGTACTTC | CASKTSGGYGEEQYF
TRBJ1-4 | TRBV7-2 | 16 | many | . | TGTGCCAGCAGCTCGCCCCCCGGGAGAAGTAATGAAAAACTGTTTTTT | CASSSPPGRSNEKLFF